The 27 T cell receptor beta chains below were found in one sample sequenced in a study of shared clonotypes between healthy human individuals. The protocol was immunoSEQ multiplex PCR, while the TCRdb copy is restricted to in-frame clones and leaves out a portion. The sample records about 1 million clones, around 76% being singletons. Input material: memory CD4+ T cells sorted from blood. Subset reported: CD45RA-negative fraction. Receptors originate from a young man in good health.

This chain joins TRBV28 and TRBJ1-1; TRBD1 matches at 10 bases. The ends lost 3 bases at V and 0 bases at J; junction bases unmatched: 10. Germline CDR1 reads MDHEN; CDR2 reads SYDVKM. The CDR3 spans 18 residues. CDR3 in DNA: TGTGCCAGCAGTTTCCCTGGGACAGGGGTTCGCATGAACACTGAAGCTTTCTTT. Its protein product is CASSFPGTGVRMNTEAFF.

This clone was found a few times. V usage is TRBV10-3 and J usage is TRBJ2-2; 12 nucleotides match TRBD2. The CDR3 spans 15 residues. The germline V gene encodes CDR1 ENHRY and CDR2 SYGVKD. The V and J ends lost 7 bases and 6 bases, in that order; junction bases with no gene match: 6. This CDR3 is CAINPSGRASGELFF. For the CDR3, the DNA is TGTGCCATCAACCCTAGCGGGAGGGCCTCCGGGGAGCTGTTTTTT.

The chain joins TRBV5-8 to TRBJ2-5; 8 nucleotides align to TRBD2. Germline loops: CDR1 SGHTS, CDR2 YDEGEE. The trim removed 4 bases at V and 4 bases at J, leaving 12 bases unmatched. The CDR3 spans 16 residues. The CDR3 DNA follows: TGTGCCAGCAGCGCTGGACGATCCGGACTAGCAGAGACCCAGTACTTC. Translating gives CASSAGRSGLAETQYF.

The chain recombines TRBV2 with TRBJ2-7, with 7 bases matching TRBD2. The CDR3 has 14 residues. V lost 8 bases and J lost 5; bases outside the gene matches: 12. Per the germline V gene, CDR1 is SNHLY and CDR2 is FYNNEI. CDR3 region: CASQIGGYRDEQYF. The CDR3 DNA reads as TGTGCCAGCCAGATCGGGGGGTACCGGGACGAGCAGTACTTC.

The V gene is TRBV7-9, the J gene TRBJ2-2, with D perhaps matching TRBD1 (6 bases). CDR1 and CDR2 (germline): SEHNR, FQNEAQ (reference sequence). The CDR3 runs to 17 residues. Trimming took 5 bases from V and 0 from J, leaving 16 bases between them. The CDR3 DNA sequence: TGTGCCAGCAGCCTTACCGGGACACTCGCGAACACCGGGGAGCTGTTTTTT. It encodes CASSLTGTLANTGELFF.

This rearrangement joins TRBV5-1 to TRBJ2-3; 13 positions match TRBD2. CDR1 is SGHRS and CDR2 is YFSETQ in the germline V gene. With 1 base clipped from V and 3 bases from J, the junction kept 2 bases outside the gene matches. This CDR3 comprises 16 residues. The CDR3 sequence is CASSLTGLAGTDTQYF. In DNA form, the CDR3 reads TGCGCCAGCAGCTTGACGGGACTAGCGGGAACAGATACGCAGTATTTT.

This clone was picked up one time. In DNA form, the CDR3 reads TGCGCCAGCAGCACGGGAGGGGGCCGGACAGATACGCAGTATTTT. It codes for CASSTGGGRTDTQYF. The chain couples TRBV5-1 to TRBJ2-3, with D possibly matching TRBD2 (8 bases). The length of the CDR3 is 15 residues. Trimming shortened V by 4 bases and J by 3 bases, and 15 bases separated the two germline ends. CDR1 and CDR2 from the germline V gene are SGHRS and YFSETQ.

This clone was seen once. For the CDR3, the DNA is TGTGCCAGCAGTTTTATGGGGGTCTATAATTCACCCCTCCACTTT. Translation: CASSFMGVYNSPLHF. This rearrangement joins TRBV28 to TRBJ1-6; D is possibly TRBD1 (5 bases). The germline gives CDR1 MDHEN, CDR2 SYDVKM. There are 15 residues in the CDR3. V was cut by 3 bases and J by 3 bases, with 9 bases left in between.

Remarks on this clone: Other DNA sequences in this sample translate to the same CDR3. V gene TRBV11-2 combines with J gene TRBJ2-2; D possibly corresponds to TRBD1 (5 bases). V was pared by 2 bases and J by 1 base, with 5 bases between. This CDR3 has 14 amino acids. Germline V gene sequence: CDR1 SGHAT, CDR2 FQNNGV. This CDR3 is CASSLTGNTGELFF. CDR3 DNA sequence: TGTGCCAGCAGCTTAACAGGGAACACCGGGGAGCTGTTTTTT.

This clone was seen only once. The genes are TRBV6-1 and TRBJ2-5, with a weak D call TRBD2 (5 bases). Germline V gene sequence: CDR1 MNHNS, CDR2 SASEGT. The V and J ends lost 5 bases and 3 bases respectively, with 10 bases between them. CDR3 length equals 13 residues. CDR3 in DNA: TGTGCCAGCAGTTATACCGGGGAAGAGACCCAGTACTTC. Amino acids: CASSYTGEETQYF.

The chain couples TRBV5-4 to TRBJ1-3; D gene unclear. V was clipped by 1 base and J by 0 bases, with 5 bases between them. This CDR3 is 14 amino acids long. Germline CDR1 and CDR2: SGHNT and YYREEE (reference sequence). The DNA of the CDR3 is TGTGCCAGCAGCTTGATGAGCTCTGGAAACACCATATATTTT. Protein: CASSLMSSGNTIYF.

The chain has TRBV6-6 and TRBJ2-1; 14 positions match TRBD2. Germline V gene data show CDR1 as MNHNY and CDR2 as SVGAGI (reference sequence). The CDR3 extends over 16 amino acids. Trimming removed 5 bases from V and 10 bases from J; junction bases left unmatched: 10. This CDR3 is CASSRQGTSGSGEQFF. As DNA, the CDR3 is TGTGCCAGCAGTCGCCAAGGGACTAGCGGGAGTGGCGAGCAGTTCTTC.

The chain has TRBV9 and TRBJ2-3; 8 bases are a match to TRBD2. This CDR3 contains 15 residues. Germline V lookup: CDR1 SGDLS, CDR2 YYNGEE. Losses at the gene ends were 2 bases for V and 4 bases for J; bases not matched to a gene: 6. CDR3 DNA sequence: TGTGCCAGCAGCGTTAGCGGGAACATCGCAGATACGCAGTATTTT. Encoded protein: CASSVSGNIADTQYF. The variable domain in full, completed from reference TRBV9 and TRBJ2-3, reads DSGVTQTPKHLITATGQRVTLRCSPRSGDLSVYWYQQSLDQGLQFLIQYYNGEERAKGNILERFSAQQFPDLHSELNLSSLELGDSALYFCASSVSGNIADTQYFGPGTRLTVL.

V gene TRBV7-2 combines with J gene TRBJ2-1; a possible D gene is TRBD1 (6 bases). V shed 2 bases and J shed 0 bases, with 14 bases lying between them. CDR1 is SGHTA, CDR2 FQGNSA, per germline. This CDR3 is built from 17 residues. The CDR3 coding sequence is TGTGCCAGCAGCTTAAAGTGGGGACAAAGCTCCTACAATGAGCAGTTCTTC. It codes for CASSLKWGQSSYNEQFF. The entire variable domain, with the rest obtained from reference TRBV7-2 and TRBJ2-1, is as follows: GAGVSQSPSNKVTEKGKDVELRCDPISGHTALYWYRQSLGQGLEFLIYFQGNSAPDKSGLPSDRFSAERTGGSVSTLTIQRTQQEDSAVYLCASSLKWGQSSYNEQFFGPGTRLTVL.

The chain is built from TRBV5-6 and TRBJ2-2, with D hard to call. Germline V CDR1 and CDR2: SGHDT, YYEEEE. Trimming stripped 4 bases from V and 7 bases from J, with 8 bases between. The CDR3 covers 12 residues. As DNA, the CDR3 is TGTGCCAGCAGCCTCCCGGTCGGGGAGCTGTTTTTT. It translates to CASSLPVGELFF. The full variable domain, completed using reference TRBV5-6 and TRBJ2-2, is DAGVTQSPTHLIKTRGQQVTLRCSPKSGHDTVSWYQQALGQGPQFIFQYYEEEERQRGNFPDRFSGHQFPNYSSELNVNALLLGDSALYLCASSLPVGELFFGEGSRLTVL.

The chain is built from TRBV7-9 and TRBJ1-4; TRBD1 is a possible D gene (6 bases). The germline V gene encodes CDR1 SEHNR and CDR2 FQNEAQ (reference sequence). This CDR3 comprises 16 residues. The V gene lost 0 bases and the J gene lost 0 bases, with 8 bases spanning the gap. The CDR3 loop is CASSLAGGATNEKLFF. CDR3 DNA sequence: TGTGCCAGCAGCTTAGCAGGGGGAGCAACTAATGAAAAACTGTTTTTT.

The chain is built from TRBV15 and TRBJ2-7; TRBD2 might be the D (5 bases). The CDR3 totals 13 residues. Germline CDR1 reads LNHNV; CDR2 reads YYDKDF (reference sequence). With 3 bases removed from V and 6 bases from J, the gap between germline ends came to 12 bases. The CDR3, as DNA: TGTGCCACCAGCAGGGAGGAACGACGCGAGCAGTACTTC. Translated, it gives CATSREERREQYF.

V is TRBV7-2 and J is TRBJ2-1; D unresolved. CDR1 SGHTA and CDR2 FQGNSA come from the germline V gene. The CDR3 covers 11 residues. Trimming stripped 5 bases from V and 5 bases from J, with 4 bases between. This CDR3 is CASSAHNEQFF. The CDR3 nucleotides read TGTGCCAGCAGCGCCCACAATGAGCAGTTCTTC.

V gene TRBV5-1 combines with J gene TRBJ2-2; D perhaps matches TRBD1 (6 bases). CDR3 length equals 17 residues. Germline V gives CDR1 SGHRS, CDR2 YFSETQ. Deletions cut 5 bases from V and 6 bases from J, with 23 bases between. The CDR3 region has the DNA TGCGCCAGCAGTTACCAAGGGGGAACAAAGTCTTCCGGGGAGCTGTTTTTT. It specifies CASSYQGGTKSSGELFF. Full variable domain (outside the CDR3, taken from reference TRBV5-1 and TRBJ2-2): KAGVTQTPRYLIKTRGQQVTLSCSPISGHRSVSWYQQTPGQGLQFLFEYFSETQRNKGNFPGRFSGRQFSNSRSEMNVSTLELGDSALYLCASSYQGGTKSSGELFFGEGSRLTVL.

V usage is TRBV9 and J usage is TRBJ2-2; D is perhaps TRBD1 or TRBD2 (5 bases each). The CDR3 contains 16 residues. Germline V gene data show CDR1 as SGDLS and CDR2 as YYNGEE. V gave up 4 bases and J gave up 1 base, with 14 bases separating them. Written as DNA, the CDR3 is TGTGCCAGCAGCTCTTGGGGGTTAGTGAACACCGGGGAGCTGTTTTTT. Translating it yields CASSSWGLVNTGELFF.

The chain combines TRBV4-1 with TRBJ2-1; D is unclear. Trimming removed 4 bases at V and 9 bases at J, with 10 bases between. The germline V gene has CDR1 MGHRA and CDR2 YSYEKL. The CDR3 is 12 amino acids. CDR3 region: CASSLTEGEQFF. The CDR3 bases are TGCGCCAGCAGCCTAACGGAAGGTGAGCAGTTCTTC.

V gene TRBV4-3 combines with J gene TRBJ1-6; the match to TRBD1 covers 7 bases. The CDR3 contains 15 residues. The trim removed 1 base at V and 7 bases at J, leaving 4 bases unmatched. Germline V CDR1 and CDR2: LGHNA, YSLEER. DNA of the CDR3: TGCGCCAGCAGCCAAGGGGACAGAAAGAATTCACCCCTCCACTTT. Translation gives CASSQGDRKNSPLHF.

The V call is TRBV6-5, the J call TRBJ1-3; no firm D call. This CDR3 comprises 15 residues. Germline CDR1 reads MNHEY; CDR2 reads SVGAGI. Trimming shortened V by 0 bases and J by 0 bases, and 6 bases separated the two germline ends. CDR3 sequence reads: CASSYSDRSGNTIYF. For the CDR3, the DNA is TGTGCCAGCAGTTACTCGGACCGCTCTGGAAACACCATATATTTT.

The genes are TRBV12-5 and TRBJ2-1; 7 nucleotides align to TRBD2. This CDR3 comprises 14 residues. Germline CDR1 reads LGHNT; CDR2 reads FRNRAP. The V segment lost 10 bases and the J segment 0 bases; nucleotides outside the gene matches: 6. DNA for the CDR3: TGTGCTATGTCGGGAGGAACCTCCTACAATGAGCAGTTCTTC. This gives the protein CAMSGGTSYNEQFF.

The gene calls are TRBV18 and TRBJ2-7; D could derive from TRBD1 or TRBD2 (5 bases each). Trimming took off 3 bases at V and 4 bases at J, with 10 bases between the two ends. The germline V gene encodes CDR1 KGHSH and CDR2 LQKENI. This CDR3 contains 13 residues. The CDR3 sequence: CASSPDGTYEQYF. The DNA for the CDR3 is TGTGCCAGCTCACCTGACGGGACGTACGAGCAGTACTTC.

The chain uses TRBV9 and TRBJ2-7; 8 bases are shared with TRBD1. The CDR3 has 13 amino acids. The junction had 2 bases not matched to a gene; V was cut back by 6 bases and J by 0 bases. Germline values: CDR1 SGDLS, CDR2 YYNGEE. The CDR3 nucleotides read TGTGCCAGCACCGGGACAGGCTCCTACGAGCAGTACTTC. Its protein is CASTGTGSYEQYF.

The genes are TRBV30 and TRBJ2-7, with D maybe TRBD2 (6 bases). Trimming shortened V by 1 base and J by 9 bases, and 16 bases separated the two germline ends. The CDR3 totals 13 residues. Germline-derived CDR1 and CDR2 are GTSNPN and SVGIG (reference sequence). The CDR3 DNA reads TGTGCCTGGAGTGATCTCGGGGACTTCCTGCAGTACTTC. Translating it yields CAWSDLGDFLQYF.